The 11 T cell receptor beta chains listed next were all sequenced from one sample in a study of CD8+ T cells in alopecia areata. Sequencing relied on a cDNA template that was reverse transcribed from extracted RNA. Method: immunoSEQ multiplex PCR; TCRdb's copy keeps in-frame clones and lacks some. Among a few hundred thousand clones listed, approximately 70% were seen once. The treatment was: oral pan-JAK inhibitor, 5-10 mg twice daily. This specimen was CD4+ T cells sorted from blood, taken at week 44, from a patient treated with tofacitinib. The receptors come from a human donor with alopecia areata.

The chain uses TRBV6-1 and TRBJ1-1, with D tentatively TRBD1 (5 bases). CDR1 MNHNS and CDR2 SASEGT come from the germline V gene. The CDR3 is 14 amino acids. Trimming left V 5 bases short and J 6 bases short, with 16 bases between. The CDR3, as DNA: TGTGCCAGCAGTCACGACCCGGGGGTCGCTGAAGCTTTCTTT. It is translated as CASSHDPGVAEAFF.

This clone has a handful of counts. The chain couples TRBV29-1 to TRBJ1-1, with TRBD1 as a possible D gene (6 bases). This CDR3 contains 13 residues. V gave up 6 bases and J gave up 0 bases, with 11 bases separating them. Germline CDR1 and CDR2: SQVTM and ANQGSEA. CDR3 in amino acids: CSVWTEMNTEAFF. The CDR3 DNA is TGCAGCGTGTGGACAGAGATGAACACTGAAGCTTTCTTT. Full variable domain (remainder filled in from reference TRBV29-1 and TRBJ1-1): SAVISQKPSRDICQRGTSLTIQCQVDSQVTMMFWYRQQPGQSLTLIATANQGSEATYESGFVIDKFPISRPNLTFSTLTVSNMSPEDSSIYLCSVWTEMNTEAFFGQGTRLTVV.

J is TRBJ2-7 and V is TRBV30; 9 bases align to TRBD1. The germline gives CDR1 GTSNPN, CDR2 SVGIG (reference sequence). With V trimmed by 3 bases and J by 13 bases, 13 bases remained unmatched. CDR3 length equals 13 residues. CDR3 coding DNA: TGTGCCTGGAGGCCGGAGGCGACAGGGGGGGTCTACTTC. It translates to CAWRPEATGGVYF.

This chain uses TRBV5-1 with TRBJ1-2; D uncertain. The V end was cut by 2 bases, the J end by 8 bases, with 16 bases between. Germline CDR1 reads SGHRS; CDR2 reads YFSETQ. The CDR3 totals 14 residues. CDR3 bases: TGCGCCAGCAGCTTAACGACAACCTCTATGGGCTACACCTTC. Protein: CASSLTTTSMGYTF.

The chain employs TRBV5-1 and TRBJ1-1; TRBD1 matches 8 bases. This CDR3 has 13 amino acids. V dropped 5 bases and J dropped 5; count of bases not matched to a gene: 5. Germline loops: CDR1 SGHRS, CDR2 YFSETQ. The DNA for the CDR3 is TGCGCCAGCAGACGGACAGGGAGAACTGAAGCTTTCTTT. It encodes CASRRTGRTEAFF.

J is TRBJ1-1 and V is TRBV6-6, with D possibly matching TRBD1 (5 bases). Per the germline V gene, CDR1 is MNHNY and CDR2 is SVGAGI (reference sequence). This CDR3 contains 13 residues. Between the trimmed V and J ends, which lost 7 bases and 4 bases, there was a span of 13 bases. The CDR3, as DNA: TGTGCCAGCACGCGACAGTACGGCACTGAAGCTTTCTTT. Translated, it gives CASTRQYGTEAFF.

This chain links TRBV2 with TRBJ2-6, with no clear D. The CDR3 loop spans 16 amino acids. Germline V CDR1 and CDR2: SNHLY, FYNNEI. V was trimmed by 0 bases and J by 2 bases, leaving 8 bases between them. CDR3 sequence (DNA): TGTGCCAGCAGTGAAGCCCCCAGAACTGGGGCCAACGTCCTGACTTTC. Encoded protein: CASSEAPRTGANVLTF.

The chain links TRBV29-1 to TRBJ1-5; D unclear. Germline CDR1 is SQVTM and CDR2 is ANQGSEA. This CDR3 has 18 amino acids. The ends were cut back, 0 bases at V and 6 bases at J, with 24 bases in the middle. The CDR3 sequence is CSVEDSFSCPGNCQPQHF. For the CDR3, the DNA is TGCAGCGTTGAAGACAGTTTCTCGTGTCCAGGCAATTGTCAGCCCCAGCATTTT.

The chain joins TRBV2 to TRBJ2-6; D remains unclear. CDR3 length: 15 residues. Looked up from germline, CDR1 is SNHLY and CDR2 is FYNNEI. V was trimmed by 4 bases and J by 1 base, leaving 8 bases between them. The CDR3 DNA follows: TGTGCCAGCAGTGTCCAGTTATCTGGGGCCAACGTCCTGACTTTC. Its protein is CASSVQLSGANVLTF.

This clone was counted a few times. The chain uses TRBV14 and TRBJ2-3, with TRBD2 matching 7 bases. V was clipped by 3 bases and J by 2 bases; unmatched bases: 5. The germline V gene encodes CDR1 SGHDN and CDR2 FVKESK. The CDR3 has 15 amino acids. CDR3 protein: CASSHRAGDTDTQYF. The CDR3 DNA sequence: TGTGCCAGCAGCCACAGGGCGGGGGACACAGATACGCAGTATTTT. The whole variable domain, filled in from reference TRBV14 and TRBJ2-3, reads EAGVTQFPSHSVIEKGQTVTLRCDPISGHDNLYWYRRVMGKEIKFLLHFVKESKQDESGMPNNRFLAERTGGTYSTLKVQPAELEDSGVYFCASSHRAGDTDTQYFGPGTRLTVL.

J is TRBJ2-1 and V is TRBV7-2; TRBD2 aligns across 13 bases. Trimming took 3 bases from V and 6 from J; bases not matched to a gene: 2. CDR3 size: 15 residues. The germline V gene encodes CDR1 SGHTA and CDR2 FQGNSA. CDR3 sequence: CASSLGLAGTNEQFF. CDR3 DNA sequence: TGTGCCAGCAGCTTGGGACTAGCGGGGACCAATGAGCAGTTCTTC.